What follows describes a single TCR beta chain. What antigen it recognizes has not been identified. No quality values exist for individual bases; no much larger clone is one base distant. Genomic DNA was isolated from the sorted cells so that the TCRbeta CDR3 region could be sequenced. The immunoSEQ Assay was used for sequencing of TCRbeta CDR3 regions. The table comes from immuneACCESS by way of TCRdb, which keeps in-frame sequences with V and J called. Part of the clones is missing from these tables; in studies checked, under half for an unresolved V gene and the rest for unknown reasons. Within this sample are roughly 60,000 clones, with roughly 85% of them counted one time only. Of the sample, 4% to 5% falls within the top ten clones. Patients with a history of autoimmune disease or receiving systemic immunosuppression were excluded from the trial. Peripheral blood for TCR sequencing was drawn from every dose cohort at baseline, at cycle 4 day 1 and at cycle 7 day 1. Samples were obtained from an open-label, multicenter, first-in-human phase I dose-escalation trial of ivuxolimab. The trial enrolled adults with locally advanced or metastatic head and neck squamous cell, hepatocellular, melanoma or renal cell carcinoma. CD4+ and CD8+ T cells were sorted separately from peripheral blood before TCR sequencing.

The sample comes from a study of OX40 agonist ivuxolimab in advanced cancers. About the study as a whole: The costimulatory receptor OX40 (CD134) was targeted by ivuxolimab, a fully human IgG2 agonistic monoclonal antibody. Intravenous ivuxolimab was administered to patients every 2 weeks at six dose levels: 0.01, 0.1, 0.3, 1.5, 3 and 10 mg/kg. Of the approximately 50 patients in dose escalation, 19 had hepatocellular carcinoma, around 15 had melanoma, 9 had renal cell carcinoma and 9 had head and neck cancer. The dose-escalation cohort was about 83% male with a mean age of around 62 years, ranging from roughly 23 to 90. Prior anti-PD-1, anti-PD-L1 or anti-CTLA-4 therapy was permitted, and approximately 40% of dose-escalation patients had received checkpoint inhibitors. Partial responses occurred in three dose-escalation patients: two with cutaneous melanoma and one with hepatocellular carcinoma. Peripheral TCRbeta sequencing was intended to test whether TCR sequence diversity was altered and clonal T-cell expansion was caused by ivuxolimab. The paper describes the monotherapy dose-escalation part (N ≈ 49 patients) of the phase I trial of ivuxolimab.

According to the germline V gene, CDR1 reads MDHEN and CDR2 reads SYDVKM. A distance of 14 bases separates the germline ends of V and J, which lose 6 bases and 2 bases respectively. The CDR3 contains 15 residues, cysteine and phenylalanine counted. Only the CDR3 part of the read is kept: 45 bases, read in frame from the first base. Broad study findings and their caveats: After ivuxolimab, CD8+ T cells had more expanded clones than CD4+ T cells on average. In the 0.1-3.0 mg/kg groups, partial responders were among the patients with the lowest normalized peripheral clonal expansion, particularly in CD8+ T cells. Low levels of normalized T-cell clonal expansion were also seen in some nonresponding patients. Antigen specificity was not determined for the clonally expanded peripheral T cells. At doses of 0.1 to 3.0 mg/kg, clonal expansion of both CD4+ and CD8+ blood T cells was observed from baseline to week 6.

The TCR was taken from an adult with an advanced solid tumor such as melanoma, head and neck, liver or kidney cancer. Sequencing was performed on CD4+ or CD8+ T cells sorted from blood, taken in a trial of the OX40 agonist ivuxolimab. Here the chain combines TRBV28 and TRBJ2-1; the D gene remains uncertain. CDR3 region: CASSRRSVPYNEQFF. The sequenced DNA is TGTGCCAGCAGCCGTCGGTCCGTCCCCTACAATGAGCAGTTCTTC.